This is a list of T cell receptor beta chains from one sample in a study of T cell responses to AZD1222 COVID-19 vaccine. Some clones are missing from TCRdb's copy, which holds only in-frame ones; the method was immunoSEQ multiplex PCR. In the table there are roughly 120,000 clones, more than 80% of which are singletons. Material: peripheral blood, obtained on day 0 of AZD1222 vaccination. The receptors derive from an adult in good health. Each CDR3 is given with its conserved first and last residue. The D gene is left open where the match is weak. Rows give clone size only sometimes, using once, few, many, or a class for an expanded clone.

abundance: NA
d_gene: NA
v_gene: TRBV4-1
j_gene: TRBJ1-3
CDR3nt: TGCGCCAGCAGCCAAATGTTATCCTCTGGAAACACCATATATTTT
CDR3aa: CASSQMLSSGNTIYF

abundance: NA
d_gene: TRBD2
v_gene: TRBV6-5
j_gene: TRBJ2-1
CDR3nt: TGTGCCAGCAGTTACTCGGAGGGCAGCGGGAGTCTCTTTCAGTTCTTC
CDR3aa: CASSYSEGSGSLFQFF

abundance: NA
d_gene: NA
v_gene: TRBV5-1
j_gene: TRBJ1-3
CDR3nt: TGCGCCAGTACTACAGAGAGAGGAAACACCATATATTTT
CDR3aa: CASTTERGNTIYF

abundance: NA
d_gene: NA
v_gene: TRBV19
j_gene: TRBJ2-6
CDR3nt: TGTGCCAGTACTTTTGGTGGTATCGGGGCCAACGTCCTGACTTTC
CDR3aa: CASTFGGIGANVLTF

abundance: NA
d_gene: NA
v_gene: TRBV19
j_gene: TRBJ1-1
CDR3nt: TGTGCCAGTAGTTCTGCGTTGACGAGGAACACTGAAGCTTTCTTT
CDR3aa: CASSSALTRNTEAFF

abundance: NA
d_gene: NA
v_gene: TRBV6-4
j_gene: TRBJ2-2
CDR3nt: TGTGCCAGCAGTGTAGTGGCGAACACCGGGGAGCTGTTTTTT
CDR3aa: CASSVVANTGELFF

abundance: NA
d_gene: TRBD1
v_gene: TRBV5-1
j_gene: TRBJ2-1
CDR3nt: TGCGCCAGCAGCTTAACAGGGGGTTTGGGAGAGCAGTTCTTC
CDR3aa: CASSLTGGLGEQFF

abundance: few
d_gene: TRBD1
v_gene: TRBV11-1
j_gene: TRBJ1-6
CDR3nt: TGTGCCAGCAGCTCGGACAGGATCAATTCACCCCTCCACTTT
CDR3aa: CASSSDRINSPLHF

abundance: NA
d_gene: TRBD2
v_gene: TRBV4-1
j_gene: TRBJ2-1
CDR3nt: TGCGCCTCCAGGAGGGGCCTAGCGGGGGACAATGAGCAGTTCTTC
CDR3aa: CASRRGLAGDNEQFF

abundance: NA
d_gene: TRBD1
v_gene: TRBV7-9
j_gene: TRBJ2-1
CDR3nt: TGTGCCAGCAGCGTTGAAGCCGGGACAGGCACCTACAATGAGCAGTTCTTC
CDR3aa: CASSVEAGTGTYNEQFF

abundance: NA
d_gene: NA
v_gene: TRBV7-3
j_gene: TRBJ2-7
CDR3nt: TGTGCCGGCCTTCCCCGTCGGGCGACATGGACCTACGAGCAGTACTTC
CDR3aa: CAGLPRRATWTYEQYF

abundance: NA
d_gene: NA
v_gene: TRBV19
j_gene: TRBJ1-2
CDR3nt: TGTGCCAGTAGCACAGGTTACGTTCGGTATGGCTACACCTTC
CDR3aa: CASSTGYVRYGYTF

abundance: NA
d_gene: TRBD2
v_gene: TRBV6-6
j_gene: TRBJ2-7
CDR3nt: TGTGCCAGCAGGCAGCTCCTAGCGGGAGGGGTCTACGAGCAGTACTTC
CDR3aa: CASRQLLAGGVYEQYF

abundance: NA
d_gene: TRBD1
v_gene: TRBV15
j_gene: TRBJ1-1
CDR3nt: TGTGCCACCAGCAGAGATCGACAGGGTGGCACTGAAGCTTTCTTT
CDR3aa: CATSRDRQGGTEAFF

abundance: few
d_gene: NA
v_gene: TRBV5-5
j_gene: TRBJ2-2
CDR3nt: TGTGCCAGCAGCCCCCCGGGAACGAACACCGGGGAGCTGTTTTTT
CDR3aa: CASSPPGTNTGELFF

abundance: NA
d_gene: TRBD2
v_gene: TRBV19
j_gene: TRBJ2-2
CDR3nt: TGTGCCAGTAGCGGGACTAGCGGGAGTATCGGGGAGCTGTTTTTT
CDR3aa: CASSGTSGSIGELFF

abundance: NA
d_gene: NA
v_gene: TRBV29-1
j_gene: TRBJ2-5
CDR3nt: TGCAGCGTTGAAGGGAGTCAGAAGACCCAGTACTTC
CDR3aa: CSVEGSQKTQYF

abundance: NA
d_gene: NA
v_gene: TRBV5-6
j_gene: TRBJ1-2
CDR3nt: TGTGCCAGCCTCGAAAGTGGAAAACAGGGCACCTATGGCTACACCTTC
CDR3aa: CASLESGKQGTYGYTF

abundance: NA
d_gene: TRBD1
v_gene: TRBV19
j_gene: TRBJ2-2
CDR3nt: TGTGCCAGTACCCCAGGGACAGGGGATTTTACCGGGGAGCTGTTTTTT
CDR3aa: CASTPGTGDFTGELFF

abundance: NA
d_gene: NA
v_gene: TRBV5-1
j_gene: TRBJ2-1
CDR3nt: TGCGCCAGCAGCTCCGGCAGGGGTTTAGTAGATGAGCAGTTCTTC
CDR3aa: CASSSGRGLVDEQFF

abundance: NA
d_gene: NA
v_gene: TRBV12-3/TRBV12-4
j_gene: TRBJ2-1
CDR3nt: TGTGCCAGCAGTTTGGGTCTTACCCGACAGTTCTTC
CDR3aa: CASSLGLTRQFF

abundance: NA
d_gene: NA
v_gene: TRBV5-1
j_gene: TRBJ1-4
CDR3nt: TGCGCCAGCATCGGTTCACCAGGGGAAAAACTGTTTTTT
CDR3aa: CASIGSPGEKLFF

abundance: once
d_gene: NA
v_gene: TRBV5-4
j_gene: TRBJ2-3
CDR3nt: TGTGCCAGCAGCCGAGGACAGTTTAGTACAGATACGCAGTATTTT
CDR3aa: CASSRGQFSTDTQYF

abundance: NA
d_gene: NA
v_gene: TRBV28
j_gene: TRBJ2-5
CDR3nt: TGTGCCAGCAACTCACAGGGTCAACAAGAGACCCAGTACTTC
CDR3aa: CASNSQGQQETQYF

abundance: once
d_gene: NA
v_gene: TRBV5-8
j_gene: TRBJ1-5
CDR3nt: TGTGCCAGCAGCGGCACAGGGAATCAGCCCCAGCATTTT
CDR3aa: CASSGTGNQPQHF

abundance: NA
d_gene: NA
v_gene: TRBV21-1
j_gene: TRBJ1-1
CDR3nt: TGTGCCAGCTACCCAGGGACGGTGAACACTGAAGCTTTCTTT
CDR3aa: CASYPGTVNTEAFF

abundance: NA
d_gene: NA
v_gene: TRBV19
j_gene: TRBJ2-1
CDR3nt: TGTGCCAGTGCTTCCCGACTAAATGAGCAGTTCTTC
CDR3aa: CASASRLNEQFF

abundance: NA
d_gene: NA
v_gene: TRBV5-1
j_gene: TRBJ1-6
CDR3nt: TGCGCCAGCAGCTTGGTTCCAGAGGGCTCACCCCTCCACTTT
CDR3aa: CASSLVPEGSPLHF

abundance: NA
d_gene: TRBD1
v_gene: TRBV30
j_gene: TRBJ1-5
CDR3nt: TGTGCCTGGAGGGGACAGCCCGGGGAGCCCCAGCATTTT
CDR3aa: CAWRGQPGEPQHF

abundance: NA
d_gene: TRBD2
v_gene: TRBV6-4
j_gene: TRBJ2-3
CDR3nt: TGTGCCAGCAGTTCTCTAGCGGGGGGCCTAGATACGCAGTATTTT
CDR3aa: CASSSLAGGLDTQYF

abundance: NA
d_gene: TRBD1
v_gene: TRBV9
j_gene: TRBJ2-7
CDR3nt: TGTGCCAGCAGCGTAGCGGACAGGAATTCATACGAGCAGTACTTC
CDR3aa: CASSVADRNSYEQYF

abundance: NA
d_gene: NA
v_gene: TRBV10-2
j_gene: TRBJ1-5
CDR3nt: TGCGCCAGCAGTGAGTCGAACCCAGCGAATCAGCCCCAGCATTTT
CDR3aa: CASSESNPANQPQHF

abundance: NA
d_gene: NA
v_gene: TRBV19
j_gene: TRBJ2-7
CDR3nt: TGTGCCAGTAGTCGTTTCCAATCCGGCAGCGAGCAGTACTTC
CDR3aa: CASSRFQSGSEQYF

abundance: NA
d_gene: TRBD2
v_gene: TRBV10-3
j_gene: TRBJ2-7
CDR3nt: TGTGCCATCAGTGAGTCCCAAGGACTAGCGGGAGATAACGAGCAGTACTTC
CDR3aa: CAISESQGLAGDNEQYF

abundance: NA
d_gene: NA
v_gene: TRBV2
j_gene: TRBJ1-2
CDR3nt: TGTGCCAGCAGTCCTCCTCAGGGCCGGTATGGCTACACCTTC
CDR3aa: CASSPPQGRYGYTF

abundance: NA
d_gene: TRBD2
v_gene: TRBV7-9
j_gene: TRBJ2-3
CDR3nt: TGTGCCAGCAGCCCCGACGCGGGGGAGCCCACAGATACGCAGTATTTT
CDR3aa: CASSPDAGEPTDTQYF

abundance: NA
d_gene: TRBD1
v_gene: TRBV20-1
j_gene: TRBJ1-1
CDR3nt: TGCAGTGCCAGTGGGCAGGGGGCGCTTGCTGAAGCTTTCTTT
CDR3aa: CSASGQGALAEAFF

abundance: NA
d_gene: TRBD1
v_gene: TRBV6-5
j_gene: TRBJ1-2
CDR3nt: TGTGCCACCATAGCCGGACAGGAAGGGGCAGGCTACACCTTC
CDR3aa: CATIAGQEGAGYTF

abundance: NA
d_gene: TRBD1
v_gene: TRBV4-1
j_gene: TRBJ1-6
CDR3nt: TGCGCCAGCAGCCAAGAATGGGACAGTACGTATAATTCACCCCTCCACTTT
CDR3aa: CASSQEWDSTYNSPLHF

abundance: NA
d_gene: NA
v_gene: TRBV5-1
j_gene: TRBJ1-2
CDR3nt: TGCGCCAGCAGCTTTGACGGGGGCACGGATTATGGCTACACCTTC
CDR3aa: CASSFDGGTDYGYTF

abundance: NA
d_gene: TRBD2
v_gene: TRBV9
j_gene: TRBJ2-3
CDR3nt: TGTGCCAGCAGCGGGACTAGCGGCACAGATACGCAGTATTTT
CDR3aa: CASSGTSGTDTQYF

abundance: once
d_gene: NA
v_gene: TRBV6-5
j_gene: TRBJ1-1
CDR3nt: TGTGCCAGCAGTTACTTTGGGCGGAACACTGAAGCTTTCTTT
CDR3aa: CASSYFGRNTEAFF

abundance: NA
d_gene: TRBD2
v_gene: TRBV7-2
j_gene: TRBJ2-1
CDR3nt: TGTGCCAGCAGCCCTGGGACTAGGAGCGAGCAGTTCTTC
CDR3aa: CASSPGTRSEQFF

abundance: NA
d_gene: TRBD2
v_gene: TRBV5-1
j_gene: TRBJ2-7
CDR3nt: TGCGCCAGCAGTGGGGTGCGGGGGGGTTTCTCCTACGAGCAGTACTTC
CDR3aa: CASSGVRGGFSYEQYF

abundance: NA
d_gene: NA
v_gene: TRBV18
j_gene: TRBJ1-5
CDR3nt: TGTGCCAGCTCACAGGATCAGGAGCAGCCCCAGCATTTT
CDR3aa: CASSQDQEQPQHF

abundance: NA
d_gene: TRBD2
v_gene: TRBV4-2
j_gene: TRBJ2-5
CDR3nt: TGTGCCAGCAGCCAAGGACTAGCGGGGAGTCCCTCAGAAATCGGCCAGTACTTC
CDR3aa: CASSQGLAGSPSEIGQYF

abundance: NA
d_gene: NA
v_gene: TRBV10-3
j_gene: TRBJ1-2
CDR3nt: TGTGCCATCAGTGAGCCGGGGGCCCCTTTCCTCTATGGCTACACCTTC
CDR3aa: CAISEPGAPFLYGYTF

abundance: NA
d_gene: NA
v_gene: TRBV28
j_gene: TRBJ2-1
CDR3nt: TGTGCCAGCAGTTTATCCTTCCTTGGACGGCCACGAGACTCCTACAATGAGCAGTTCTTC
CDR3aa: CASSLSFLGRPRDSYNEQFF

abundance: NA
d_gene: TRBD1
v_gene: TRBV24-1
j_gene: TRBJ2-3
CDR3nt: TGTGCCACCAGTGATTTGACAGGGGGCGGGGATACGCAGTATTTT
CDR3aa: CATSDLTGGGDTQYF

abundance: once
d_gene: NA
v_gene: TRBV19
j_gene: TRBJ1-4
CDR3nt: TGTGCCAGTAGTCGGCAGGGATGGGGGGAAAAACTGTTTTTT
CDR3aa: CASSRQGWGEKLFF